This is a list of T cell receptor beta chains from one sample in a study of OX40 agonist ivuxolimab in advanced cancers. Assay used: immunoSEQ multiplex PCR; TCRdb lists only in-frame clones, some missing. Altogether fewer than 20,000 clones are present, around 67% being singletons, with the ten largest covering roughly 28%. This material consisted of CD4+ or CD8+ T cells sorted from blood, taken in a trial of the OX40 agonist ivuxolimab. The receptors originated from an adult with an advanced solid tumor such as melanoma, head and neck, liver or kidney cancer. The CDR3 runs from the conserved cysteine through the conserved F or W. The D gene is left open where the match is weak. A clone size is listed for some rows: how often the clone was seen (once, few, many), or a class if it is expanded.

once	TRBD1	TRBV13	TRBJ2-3	CASSTRGTGGTDTQYF	TGTGCCAGCAGCACTAGGGGGACAGGGGGCACAGATACGCAGTATTTT
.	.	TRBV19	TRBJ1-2	CASSVWTVLEDGYTF	TGTGCCAGTAGTGTTTGGACAGTTTTGGAGGATGGCTACACCTTC
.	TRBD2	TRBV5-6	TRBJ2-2	CASSVTSGYTGELFF	TGTGCCAGCAGCGTCACTAGCGGTTACACCGGGGAGCTGTTTTTT
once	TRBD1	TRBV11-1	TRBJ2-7	CASSRTGGLLRQYF	TGTGCCAGCAGTCGGACAGGGGGGTTACTAAGGCAGTACTTC
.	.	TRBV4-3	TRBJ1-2	CASSQDRRGGGYTF	TGCGCCAGCAGCCAAGATAGGAGGGGGGGTGGCTACACCTTC
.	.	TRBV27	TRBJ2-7	CASSLSQAAEQYF	TGTGCCAGCAGTTTATCGCAGGCCGCCGAGCAGTACTTC
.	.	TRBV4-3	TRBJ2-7	CASSQDRGGPYEQYF	TGCGCCAGCAGCCAAGATCGGGGCGGACCTTACGAGCAGTACTTC
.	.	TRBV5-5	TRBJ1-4	CASSLRTTVNEKLFF	TGTGCCAGCAGCTTAAGAACAACCGTTAATGAAAAACTGTTTTTT
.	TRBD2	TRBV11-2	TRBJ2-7	CASSPDGSGITYEQYF	TGTGCCAGCAGCCCAGATGGTAGCGGGATTACCTACGAGCAGTACTTC
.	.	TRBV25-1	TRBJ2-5	CASTSAEDRLVTMTQYF	TGTGCCAGCACATCAGCGGAAGATCGTCTAGTAACTATGACCCAGTACTTC
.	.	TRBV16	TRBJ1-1	CASSPLRYEAFF	TGTGCCAGCAGTCCCCTAAGGTACGAAGCTTTCTTT
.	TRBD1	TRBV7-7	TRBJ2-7	CASSKTGVNTYEQYF	TGTGCCAGCAGCAAGACAGGGGTTAACACCTACGAGCAGTACTTC
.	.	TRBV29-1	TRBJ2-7	CSVVATGTYEQYF	TGCAGCGTTGTAGCCACAGGGACCTACGAGCAGTACTTC